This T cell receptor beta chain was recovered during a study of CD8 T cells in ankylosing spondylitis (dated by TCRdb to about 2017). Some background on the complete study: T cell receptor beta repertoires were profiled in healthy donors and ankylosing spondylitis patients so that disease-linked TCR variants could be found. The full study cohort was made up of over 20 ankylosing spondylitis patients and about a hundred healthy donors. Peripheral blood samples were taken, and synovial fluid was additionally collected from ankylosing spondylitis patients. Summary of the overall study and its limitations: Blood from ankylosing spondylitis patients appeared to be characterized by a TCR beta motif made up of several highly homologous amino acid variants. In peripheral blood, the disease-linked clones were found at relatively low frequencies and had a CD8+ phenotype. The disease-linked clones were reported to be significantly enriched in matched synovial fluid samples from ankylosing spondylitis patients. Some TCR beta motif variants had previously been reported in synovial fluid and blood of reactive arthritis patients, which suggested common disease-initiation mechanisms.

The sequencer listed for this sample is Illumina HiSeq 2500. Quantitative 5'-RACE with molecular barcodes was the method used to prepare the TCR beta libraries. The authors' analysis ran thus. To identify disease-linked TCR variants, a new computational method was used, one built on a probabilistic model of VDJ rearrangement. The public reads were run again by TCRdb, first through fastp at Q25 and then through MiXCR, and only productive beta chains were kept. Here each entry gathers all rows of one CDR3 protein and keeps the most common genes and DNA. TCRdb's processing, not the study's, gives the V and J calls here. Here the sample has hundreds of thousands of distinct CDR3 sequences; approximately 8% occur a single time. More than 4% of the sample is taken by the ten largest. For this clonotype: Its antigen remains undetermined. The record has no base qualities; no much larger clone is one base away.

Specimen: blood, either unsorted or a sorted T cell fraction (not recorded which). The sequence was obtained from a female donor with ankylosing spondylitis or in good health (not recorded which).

This receptor has the CDR3 CSARPIWGGGDSGNQPQHF. The DNA sequence is TGCAGTGCTAGACCGATATGGGGAGGGGGCGATTCGGGCAATCAGCCCCAGCATTTT. The rearrangement combines TRBV20-1 with TRBJ1-5, and TRBD1 matches 7 of the central bases. The germline V gene (reference sequence) supplies CDR1 DFQATT and CDR2 SNEGSKA. From the cysteine up to the phenylalanine, the CDR3 has a length of 19 residues. Just the 57-base CDR3 DNA is kept, in frame starting at base 1. V lost 2 bases and J lost 2 bases, and the count of bases not matched to a germline gene is 18.